The TCR beta chain under discussion was sequenced for a study of T cell changes during pregnancy in multiple sclerosis (dated by TCRdb to about 2019). With regard to the full study: In women with multiple sclerosis, the researchers looked at how the T cell repertoire shifted as pregnancy progressed.

According to the germline V gene (reference sequence), CDR1 reads MNHEY and CDR2 reads SMNVEV. V and J lose 3 bases and 2 bases, and a span of 12 bases separates them. The CDR3 starts with the cysteine, ends with the phenylalanine, and has 15 residues. The only DNA kept is the CDR3, 45 bases in frame from the first base. Library generation was performed with the immunoSEQ multiplex PCR assay. TCRdb provides this immuneACCESS table in a form limited to in-frame rearrangements. Some clones are lacking; in checked studies, under half of them reflect an unresolved V gene, and why the rest are absent is not known. Across this sample there are roughly 40,000 clones, with approximately 91% seen only once. The ten largest account for almost 2% of the sample. A word on this clone: This receptor's antigen is unknown. Qualities for individual bases were not recorded, and no much larger clone is one base off.

Source: CD4+ T cells from peripheral blood mononuclear cells, taken after pregnancy. The V and J segments used are TRBV27 and TRBJ2-3; the D gene cannot be named for sure. This sequence was found in a female donor in good health, enrolled as a control in a pregnancy study. In nucleotide form, the sequence is TGTGCCAGCAGTTTGACCCACAGACACACAGATACGCAGTATTTT. Its translation reads: CASSLTHRHTDTQYF.